The rows below give T cell receptor beta chains drawn from one sample of a study of graft-versus-host responses after intestinal transplantation. The antigens these receptors bind are not known. Method: immunoSEQ multiplex PCR; TCRdb's copy keeps in-frame clones and lacks some. Among approximately 99,000 clones listed, roughly 91% were seen once. The sample was unstimulated CD4+ T cells sorted from spleen or lymph node cells, taken before transplant. The receptors were sampled from a human donor who was the organ donor for an intestinal transplant. The conserved cysteine and the conserved F or W are not part of the CDR3 here.

AEELKGQGSGNTIY,TRBJ1-3,TRBV10-1
ASRKLEGAPGELF,TRBJ2-2,TRBV5-1
ASSFQAGPYNEQF,TRBJ2-1,TRBV7-2
ASSMTGQGANEQY,TRBJ2-7,TRBV19
ASSQAGQGYT,TRBJ1-2,TRBV4-1
ASSPGGGPHEQY,TRBJ2-7,TRBV18
ASSQADRGQGEQY,-,TRBV4-1
ASGGRFTDTQY,TRBJ2-3,TRBV7-3
ASGRGPRNEQF,TRBJ2-1,TRBV9
ASRPGQGPNEQF,TRBJ2-1,TRBV19
ASSRDRGREKLF,TRBJ1-4,TRBV5-4
ASQHQGALRTLSTDTQY,TRBJ2-3,TRBV28
ASRPTGGVPAAGNEQF,TRBJ2-1,TRBV19
ASSAVTDTQY,TRBJ2-3,TRBV10-2
ASSEWGGGWYTEAF,TRBJ1-1,TRBV6-1
ASSFGTEAF,TRBJ1-1,TRBV28
ASRTIASNRDTYEQY,TRBJ2-7,TRBV23-1
ASSSGAGVPPGELF,TRBJ2-2,TRBV27